Reported below is one T cell receptor (beta chain). What it binds is unknown. CDR3 length: 15 residues. V trimming: 5 bases; J trimming: 5 bases; junction bases outside the gene matches: 5. CDR1 is SGHTS and CDR2 is YDEGEE in the germline V gene. Method: immunoSEQ multiplex PCR; TCRdb's copy keeps in-frame clones and lacks some. The table shows a few million clones, with over 85% occurring only once. This sample stems from a study of shared clonotypes between healthy human individuals. Study results and limitations: The genetic and exposure-history diversity represented was limited by few donors. When naive CD4 clonotypes were compared across a handful of donors, around 5% were shared.

The chain uses TRBV5-8 and TRBJ2-5; 14 nucleotides align to TRBD2. Sequences were obtained from naive CD4+ T cells sorted from blood. Described subset: CD45RA+ positively selected. This sequence was found in a man aged 18-30 years in good health. DNA of the CDR3: TGTGCCAGCAGTCTGGGGACTAGCGGGAGTGAGACCCAGTACTTC. It is translated as CASSLGTSGSETQYF.